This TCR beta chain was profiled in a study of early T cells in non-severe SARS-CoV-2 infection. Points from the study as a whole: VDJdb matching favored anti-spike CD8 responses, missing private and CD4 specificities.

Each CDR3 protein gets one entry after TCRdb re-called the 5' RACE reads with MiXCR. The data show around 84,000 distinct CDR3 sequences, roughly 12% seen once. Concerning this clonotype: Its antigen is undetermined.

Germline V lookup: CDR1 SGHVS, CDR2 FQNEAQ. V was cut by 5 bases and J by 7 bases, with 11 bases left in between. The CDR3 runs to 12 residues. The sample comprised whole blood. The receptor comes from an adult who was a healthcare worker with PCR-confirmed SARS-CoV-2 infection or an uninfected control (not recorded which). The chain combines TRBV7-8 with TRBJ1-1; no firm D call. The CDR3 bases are TGTGCCAGCAGCCCCCGAGGCAGTGAAGCTTTCTTT. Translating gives CASSPRGSEAFF.